Sequencing of this T cell receptor beta chain was carried out in a study of cytotoxic CD8 clonotypes in ibrutinib-treated CLL. Overall study: IGHV unmutated roughly 18; relapsed/refractory approximately 10; treatment-naive over 14.

Whole-study findings and limits: Timing of sampling differed between sustained-remission and progressing patients. Researchers report that baseline clonality outpaced age-matched healthy donors and tracked circulating CD8+ T-cell counts.

The targeted sequencing depth was 1 in 200,000 to 1 in 1 million T cells. Here immunoSEQ multiplex PCR was the method, and the copy in TCRdb shows in-frame clones only, minus some. The table lists fewer than 200,000 clones, approximately 84% of them singletons. This clone has ten or more counts. Its matching antigen is unknown. The CDR3 has 13 residues. Trimming removed 3 bases at V and 8 bases at J, with 13 bases between. Germline CDR1 reads KGHSH; CDR2 reads LQKENI. Specimen: PBMCs, collected after 24 months of ibrutinib treatment. This clonotype was sampled from a human donor with chronic lymphocytic leukemia. This chain joins TRBV18 and TRBJ1-2; D might be TRBD1 (5 bases). CDR3 nucleotide sequence: TGTGCCAGCTCACCGGGGACTCAGGACGGCTACACCTTC. Protein sequence: CASSPGTQDGYTF.